Shown below are 9 T cell receptor beta chains from a single sample sequenced in a study of blood T cell repertoires in COVID-19. Profiling relied on immunoSEQ multiplex PCR, and the TCRdb table lists in-frame clones only, not all of them. The sample lists 150,000 to 200,000 clones, more than 75% occurring once. Sequenced: PBMCs or T cells enriched from blood (not recorded which). The receptors shown here come from a human donor with acute COVID-19. The donor label of this sample is uncertain.

The CDR3 is CASSLHLEGTQYF. For the CDR3, the DNA is TGTGCCAGCAGCCTCCACTTGGAGGGGACCCAGTACTTC. The chain links TRBV11-3 to TRBJ2-5, with a weak D call TRBD2 (6 bases). Germline loops: CDR1 SGHNT, CDR2 YENEEA. Between the trimmed V and J ends, which lost 5 bases and 7 bases, there was a span of 14 bases. The CDR3 is 13 amino acids.

The V gene is TRBV9, the J gene TRBJ1-5, with a weak D call TRBD1 (6 bases). Germline V gene data show CDR1 as SGDLS and CDR2 as YYNGEE. The CDR3 covers 15 residues. Trimming stripped 4 bases from V and 3 bases from J, with 14 bases between. CDR3 in DNA: TGTGCCAGCAGCCGTTGGGGGCAGGACAATCAGCCCCAGCATTTT. Residues: CASSRWGQDNQPQHF.

Points on this clone: Other DNA sequences in the same sample also yield this CDR3. The chain has TRBV7-2 and TRBJ2-7; D gene uncertain. Germline CDR1 is SGHTA and CDR2 is FQGNSA. With 5 bases removed from V and 0 bases from J, the gap between germline ends came to 11 bases. The length of the CDR3 is 14 residues. This CDR3 is CASSPSLRSYEQYF. The CDR3 DNA reads TGTGCCAGCAGCCCGTCGCTACGCTCCTACGAGCAGTACTTC. The variable domain in full, completed from reference TRBV7-2 and TRBJ2-7, reads GAGVSQSPSNKVTEKGKDVELRCDPISGHTALYWYRQSLGQGLEFLIYFQGNSAPDKSGLPSDRFSAERTGGSVSTLTIQRTQQEDSAVYLCASSPSLRSYEQYFGPGTRLTVT.

The chain employs TRBV4-1 and TRBJ1-3, with D tentatively TRBD1 (5 bases). Germline CDR1 reads MGHRA; CDR2 reads YSYEKL. The germline V and J ends were trimmed by 6 bases and 2 bases, with 14 bases remaining between them. The CDR3 is 15 residues long. Here the CDR3 reads CASRPIGRAGNTIYF. CDR3 DNA: TGCGCCAGCAGACCGATAGGCAGGGCTGGAAACACCATATATTTT.

The chain has TRBV7-6 and TRBJ2-3, with 9 bases fitting TRBD2. The CDR3 runs 16 residues. The germline V gene has CDR1 SGHVS and CDR2 FNYEAQ. With 1 base clipped from V and 0 bases from J, the junction kept 2 bases outside the gene matches. Written as DNA, the CDR3 is TGTGCCAGCAGCTTAGGGGCGGGGGGGAGCACAGATACGCAGTATTTT. This sequence encodes CASSLGAGGSTDTQYF.

This clone was counted once. The gene calls are TRBV6-5 and TRBJ2-7, with 12 bases that match TRBD1. The CDR3 runs 16 residues. Germline V gives CDR1 MNHEY, CDR2 SVGAGI. V dropped 0 bases and J dropped 2; count of bases not matched to a gene: 2. The CDR3 protein is CASSYSGQGAPYEQYF. The CDR3 bases are TGTGCCAGCAGTTACTCGGGACAGGGGGCCCCCTACGAGCAGTACTTC.

V usage is TRBV9 and J usage is TRBJ2-3; weak D call: TRBD2 (6 bases). V shed 4 bases and J shed 6 bases, with 21 bases lying between them. This CDR3 is 16 amino acids long. Per germline, CDR1 SGDLS and CDR2 YYNGEE. CDR3 coding DNA: TGTGCCAGCAGCTTCCGTAGGGAGGATAGGTGGGATACGCAGTATTTT. It encodes CASSFRREDRWDTQYF.

This clone occurred a few times. At the DNA level, this CDR3 is encoded by other sequences in the same sample as well. The CDR3 region has the DNA TGTGCCAGCAGCTTAGTGGGCGGGGGGGCAGATACGCAGTATTTT. Translated: CASSLVGGGADTQYF. The V call is TRBV11-1, the J call TRBJ2-3; 9 positions match TRBD2. The CDR3 sequence is 15 residues long. Germline assignment: CDR1 SGHAT and CDR2 FQDESV (reference sequence). J gave up 4 bases and V 1 base, and 3 bases lay outside the gene matches.

J is TRBJ2-5 and V is TRBV9, with 7 nucleotides matching TRBD2. After removal of 3 bases from V and 5 bases from J, the junction contained 7 bases not matched to a gene. The CDR3 has 14 amino acids. Germline CDR1 is SGDLS and CDR2 is YYNGEE. DNA of the CDR3: TGTGCCAGCAGCGAGTGGGGAGGGTGGGAGACCCAGTACTTC. Translation: CASSEWGGWETQYF.